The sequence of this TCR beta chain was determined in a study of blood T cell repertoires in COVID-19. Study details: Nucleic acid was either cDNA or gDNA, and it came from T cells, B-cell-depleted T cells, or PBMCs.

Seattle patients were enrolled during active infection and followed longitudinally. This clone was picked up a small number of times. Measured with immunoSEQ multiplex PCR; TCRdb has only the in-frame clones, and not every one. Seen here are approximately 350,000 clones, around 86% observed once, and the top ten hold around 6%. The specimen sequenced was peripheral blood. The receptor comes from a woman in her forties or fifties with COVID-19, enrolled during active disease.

The CDR3 DNA reads as TGTGCCAGCAGCCAAGTTGCTAGCGGGATGGGTGAGCAGTTCTTC. This gives the protein CASSQVASGMGEQFF. The gene calls are TRBV4-2 and TRBJ2-1, with 9 bases aligning to TRBD2. CDR1 and CDR2 (germline): LGHNA, YNFKEQ. The CDR3 has 15 amino acids. Trimming removed 1 base from V and 9 bases from J; junction bases left unmatched: 7.